The 24 T cell receptor beta chains presented below share a single source sample, sequenced in a study of cytotoxic CD8 clonotypes in ibrutinib-treated CLL. The protocol was immunoSEQ multiplex PCR, while the TCRdb copy is restricted to in-frame clones and leaves out a portion. The sample has around 200,000 clones, 60% to 80% seen once. Here the sequenced sample was PBMCs, taken after 12 months of ibrutinib treatment. Receptors originate from a human donor with chronic lymphocytic leukemia.

The chain is built from TRBV10-3 and TRBJ2-7; tentatively, D is TRBD1 or TRBD2 (5 bases each). The V gene lost 0 bases and the J gene lost 13 bases, with 13 bases spanning the gap. The CDR3 covers 12 residues. Germline lookup yields CDR1 ENHRY and CDR2 SYGVKD. This chain's CDR3 is CAISESGDVEYF. The DNA of the CDR3 is TGTGCCATCAGTGAGTCTGGGGACGTAGAATACTTC.

This rearrangement joins TRBV19 to TRBJ1-2, with D unclear. This CDR3 contains 12 residues. The V gene's germline CDR1 is LNHDA and CDR2 SQIVND (reference sequence). Between the trimmed V and J ends, which lost 5 bases and 7 bases, there was a span of 11 bases. The CDR3 DNA is TGTGCCAGTAGTCTCCGGACCTTTGGCTACACCTTC. Encoded protein: CASSLRTFGYTF.

The V call is TRBV4-2, the J call TRBJ2-7; 7 nucleotides match TRBD1. The CDR3 is 13 residues long. Trimming cost V 4 bases and J 4 bases; bases outside gene matches: 4. Per the germline V gene, CDR1 is LGHNA and CDR2 is YNFKEQ. The CDR3 region has the DNA TGTGCCAGCAGCCTACAGGGGCCATACGAGCAGTACTTC. Translation: CASSLQGPYEQYF.

The chain employs TRBV5-1 and TRBJ1-3, with 7 bases identical to TRBD1. Germline assignment: CDR1 SGHRS and CDR2 YFSETQ. This CDR3 contains 18 residues. V gave up 0 bases and J gave up 2 bases; unmatched junction bases: 11. In DNA form, the CDR3 reads TGCGCCAGCAGCTTGGAGGGACAGTCCCTTCTGGCTGGAAACACCATATATTTT. Translation gives CASSLEGQSLLAGNTIYF.

As regards this clone: An end of the junction differs from the germline gene, which may be a read error. V is TRBV6-1 and J is TRBJ2-3, with D unclear. The CDR3 has 10 residues. CDR1 MNHNS and CDR2 SASEGT come from the germline V gene. CDR3 sequence (DNA): TGTGCCAGCAGAGCAGACACGCAGTATTTT. Encoded protein: CASRADTQYF.

V is TRBV5-6 and J is TRBJ1-5; a possible D gene is TRBD1 (5 bases). The V and J ends lost 2 bases and 4 bases respectively, with 7 bases between them. Germline V gene lookup returns CDR1 SGHDT and CDR2 YYEEEE. There are 13 residues in the CDR3. CDR3 region: CASSFGGNQPQHF. The CDR3 DNA is TGTGCCAGCAGCTTTGGGGGGAATCAGCCCCAGCATTTT.

The rearrangement joins TRBV6-5 to TRBJ2-1, with a tentative D call TRBD1 (6 bases). CDR3 size: 13 residues. From germline, CDR1 is MNHEY and CDR2 SVGAGI. V dropped 2 bases and J dropped 6 bases, with 8 bases sitting between them. CDR3 sequence (DNA): TGTGCCAGCAGTTACGACAGGCTCAATGAGCAGTTCTTC. This translates into CASSYDRLNEQFF.

The chain has TRBV7-3 and TRBJ1-2, with 10 bases identical to TRBD1. The J segment lost 14 bases and the V segment lost 4 bases, leaving 13 bases of the junction unmatched. This CDR3 region has 14 residues. Germline-derived CDR1 and CDR2 are SGHTA and FQGTGA. The CDR3 sequence is CASSSGQGVDSATF. The DNA of the CDR3 is TGTGCCAGCAGCTCCGGACAGGGGGTTGACTCGGCTACCTTC.

This chain connects TRBV7-9 to TRBJ2-7; a possible D gene is TRBD2 (5 bases). The CDR3 totals 15 residues. V lost 5 bases and J lost 3, with 17 bases in between. Germline V gene data show CDR1 as SEHNR and CDR2 as FQNEAQ (reference sequence). The DNA for the CDR3 is TGTGCCAGCAGCCTCACCGTGCGGGCGAGCTACGAGCAGTACTTC. Its protein is CASSLTVRASYEQYF.

The rearrangement uses TRBV5-1 and TRBJ1-1; D not resolved. Trimming cost V 0 bases and J 6 bases, with 18 bases left between them. The germline gives CDR1 SGHRS, CDR2 YFSETQ. The CDR3 spans 16 residues. CDR3 nucleotides: TGCGCCAGCAGCTTGGAAAGCCGACCTGGCGTCGCTGAAGCTTTCTTT. Translation: CASSLESRPGVAEAFF. The whole variable domain, filled in from reference TRBV5-1 and TRBJ1-1, reads KAGVTQTPRYLIKTRGQQVTLSCSPISGHRSVSWYQQTPGQGLQFLFEYFSETQRNKGNFPGRFSGRQFSNSRSEMNVSTLELGDSALYLCASSLESRPGVAEAFFGQGTRLTVV.

J is TRBJ1-2 and V is TRBV20-1; no reliable D call. Trimming removed 6 bases at V and 6 bases at J, with 8 bases between. Germline CDR1 reads DFQATT; CDR2 reads SNEGSKA (reference sequence). CDR3 length equals 10 residues. CDR3 sequence (DNA): TGCAGTGCACTATGGGATGGCTACACCTTC. It is translated as CSALWDGYTF.

This clone was observed once. At one of its ends the junction is not consistent with the germline gene, which may arise from a read error. This rearrangement joins TRBV14 to TRBJ1-5; 9 bases line up with TRBD1. Germline V lookup: CDR1 SGHDN, CDR2 FVKESK. CDR3 size: 21 residues. The CDR3 coding sequence is TGTGCCAGCAGCCAAGACGCCGAACCGGGACAGGGCACCTATAGCAATCAGCCCCAGCACTTT. Translated, it gives CASSQDAEPGQGTYSNQPQHF.

The chain uses TRBV19 and TRBJ2-1; 10 bases are a match to TRBD2. CDR3 length equals 17 residues. Germline V gene lookup returns CDR1 LNHDA and CDR2 SQIVND (reference sequence). V lost 5 bases, J lost 7 bases, and 14 bases stayed unmatched. The CDR3 loop is CASSFPAQRGGWNEQFF. In DNA, the CDR3 is TGTGCCAGTAGTTTCCCCGCACAGCGGGGGGGGTGGAATGAGCAGTTCTTC.

V and J are TRBV10-1 and TRBJ2-7; tentatively, D is TRBD1 (6 bases). V dropped 3 bases and J dropped 5 bases, with 8 bases sitting between them. The CDR3 sequence is 12 residues long. Germline V lookup: CDR1 WNHNN, CDR2 SYGVQD (reference sequence). CDR3 residues: CASSEWDNEQYF. For the CDR3, the DNA is TGCGCCAGCAGTGAATGGGACAACGAGCAGTACTTC.

The rearrangement links TRBV6-1 to TRBJ2-3, with 8 bases identical to TRBD2. Losses at the gene ends were 1 base for V and 6 bases for J; bases not matched to a gene: 15. CDR3 size: 18 residues. The germline V gene encodes CDR1 MNHNS and CDR2 SASEGT. This CDR3 is CASSEEGGRRTRMDTQYF. For the CDR3, the DNA is TGTGCCAGCAGTGAAGAAGGCGGGAGGCGGACGAGGATGGATACGCAGTATTTT.

This chain uses TRBV6-1 with TRBJ2-1, with TRBD2 matching 11 bases. CDR3 size: 19 residues. Germline V gene data show CDR1 as MNHNS and CDR2 as SASEGT. Trimming took 4 bases from V and 7 from J; bases not matched to a gene: 18. In nucleotides, the CDR3 is TGTGCCAGCAGTGGGCTCCGGGCTCCCGAGACTAGCGGGAATAATGAGCAGTTCTTC. This codes for CASSGLRAPETSGNNEQFF.

This chain links TRBV5-8 with TRBJ2-7, with D perhaps matching TRBD2 (5 bases). Germline assignment: CDR1 SGHTS and CDR2 YDEGEE. This CDR3 comprises 13 residues. The V end was cut by 2 bases, the J end by 6 bases, with 12 bases between. CDR3 amino acids: CASSLERRREQYF. The CDR3 DNA sequence: TGTGCCAGCAGCTTAGAGAGGAGGCGCGAGCAGTACTTC.

This clone has a single count. This chain connects TRBV19 to TRBJ2-3, with a possible D match to TRBD2 (5 bases). Germline V lookup: CDR1 LNHDA, CDR2 SQIVND (reference sequence). V was cut by 4 bases and J by 4 bases, with 18 bases left in between. This CDR3 contains 16 residues. CDR3 nucleotides: TGTGCCAGTAGTAAGCCCCTTCCGATGAGGGCAGATACGCAGTATTTT. Translating gives CASSKPLPMRADTQYF.

The rearrangement joins TRBV25-1 to TRBJ2-3; D not resolved. From germline, CDR1 is MGHDK and CDR2 SYGVNS. Trimming removed 2 bases from V and 4 bases from J, with 4 bases in between. The CDR3 loop spans 12 amino acids. CDR3 sequence (DNA): TGTGCCAGCAGTGAAAGGGCAGATACGCAGTATTTT. Protein product: CASSERADTQYF.

The table lists this clone with a few counts. The rearrangement joins TRBV10-1 to TRBJ1-1, with a tentative D call TRBD1 (5 bases). Trimming took 3 bases from V and 0 from J, leaving 5 bases between them. The germline V gene has CDR1 WNHNN and CDR2 SYGVQD (reference sequence). This CDR3 region has 13 residues. The CDR3 protein is CASSEQVNTEAFF. As DNA, the CDR3 is TGCGCCAGCAGTGAACAGGTGAACACTGAAGCTTTCTTT.

The chain has TRBV11-2 and TRBJ2-7; maybe TRBD2 (5 bases). The CDR3 sequence is 15 residues long. Germline V lookup: CDR1 SGHAT, CDR2 FQNNGV. Trimming took 2 bases from V and 7 from J, leaving 18 bases between them. In DNA, the CDR3 is TGTGCCAGCAGCTTATCTGTAGCGTTGATGGGGGAGCAGTACTTC. Encoded protein: CASSLSVALMGEQYF.

V is TRBV7-8 and J is TRBJ1-1, with D uncertain. Germline V CDR1 and CDR2: SGHVS, FQNEAQ. The CDR3 loop spans 14 amino acids. Trimming pared 1 base from V and 1 base from J, leaving 7 bases between. Here the CDR3 DNA reads TGTGCCAGCAGCTTAGTACAGAAGAACACTGAAGCTTTCTTT. Its protein product is CASSLVQKNTEAFF.

V gene TRBV2 combines with J gene TRBJ2-7; D is unresolved. V lost 3 bases to trimming and J lost 0 bases, with 6 bases between them. CDR1 is SNHLY, CDR2 FYNNEI, per germline. CDR3 length equals 13 residues. CDR3 in DNA: TGTGCCAGCAGTGATTGGAGCTCCTACGAGCAGTACTTC. It encodes CASSDWSSYEQYF. Based on the CDR3 plus reference TRBV2 and TRBJ2-7, the full variable domain is EPEVTQTPSHQVTQMGQEVILRCVPISNHLYFYWYRQILGQKVEFLVSFYNNEISEKSEIFDDQFSVERPDGSNFTLKIRSTKLEDSAMYFCASSDWSSYEQYFGPGTRLTVT.

The chain carries TRBV7-6 and TRBJ2-3; 7 positions agree with TRBD2. CDR1 SGHVS and CDR2 FNYEAQ come from the germline V gene. V lost 5 bases and J lost 4; bases outside the gene matches: 12. The CDR3 is 16 residues long. DNA for the CDR3: TGTGCCAGCAGCCAAGCCCGGGCGGGAGCGGCAGATACGCAGTATTTT. The encoded protein is CASSQARAGAADTQYF.